These T cell receptor beta chains were read from a single sample in a study of blood T cell repertoires in COVID-19. TCRdb keeps only in-frame clones here, not all; method: immunoSEQ multiplex PCR. The sample has almost 200,000 clones, roughly nine tenths seen once; the top ten hold more than 0.7%. Sequencing was performed on peripheral blood. The receptors stem from a woman in her seventies with acute or convalescent COVID-19. CDR3s include the opening cysteine and the closing phenylalanine or tryptophan. A D gene is named only where the DNA matches it firmly. Only part of the rows carry a size: once, few, many, or a class if the clone is expanded.

d_call clone_size j_call v_call cdr3_aa cdr3_nt
. . TRBJ2-2 TRBV24-1 CATSDSYGADTGELFF TGTGCCACCAGTGATTCGTATGGTGCGGACACCGGGGAGCTGTTTTTT
. few TRBJ1-1 TRBV2 CASSPYGTEAFF TGTGCCAGCAGCCCGTACGGGACTGAAGCTTTCTTT
TRBD1 . TRBJ1-1 TRBV19 CAISQGAQTEAFF TGTGCCATCTCGCAGGGGGCGCAGACTGAAGCTTTCTTT
TRBD1 . TRBJ2-4 TRBV5-1 CASSSQGAKNIQYF TGCGCCAGCAGCTCACAGGGGGCCAAAAACATTCAGTACTTC
. . TRBJ2-7 TRBV6-5 CASSYSRQGAYEQYF TGTGCCAGCAGTTACTCTCGGCAGGGTGCCTACGAGCAGTACTTC
TRBD1 . TRBJ2-5 TRBV5-1 CASSLRQGHQETQYF TGCGCCAGCAGCCTACGACAGGGACATCAAGAGACCCAGTACTTC
. . TRBJ2-2 TRBV5-1 CASSLAQGNTGELFF TGCGCCAGCAGCTTGGCGCAGGGGAACACCGGGGAGCTGTTTTTT
. few TRBJ1-2 TRBV5-1 CASSSGDGYGYTF TGCGCCAGCAGTTCAGGGGACGGCTATGGCTACACCTTC
TRBD2 . TRBJ2-5 TRBV28 CASSSPASGNPETQYF TGTGCCAGCAGTTCCCCCGCTAGCGGGAACCCAGAGACCCAGTACTTC
TRBD2 few TRBJ2-3 TRBV2 CASSSGGTDTQYF TGTGCCAGCAGCTCCGGGGGGACAGATACGCAGTATTTT
. . TRBJ1-5 TRBV7-8 CASSLYGRAQHF TGTGCCAGCAGCTTATATGGGCGGGCCCAGCATTTT
TRBD2 . TRBJ2-1 TRBV9 CASSVGLAGEDEQFF TGTGCCAGCAGCGTAGGACTAGCGGGAGAAGATGAGCAGTTCTTC
. . TRBJ1-1 TRBV2 CASSDLGHSTEAFF TGTGCCAGCAGTGATCTTGGACACTCCACTGAAGCTTTCTTT
TRBD2 . TRBJ2-4 TRBV3-1/TRBV3-2 CASSQGSGGRQNIQYF TGTGCCAGCAGCCAAGGGTCGGGAGGACGGCAAAACATTCAGTACTTC
. . TRBJ1-2 TRBV6-5 CASSPQIPNYGYTF TGTGCCAGCAGTCCGCAGATCCCTAACTATGGCTACACCTTC
TRBD1 . TRBJ2-3 TRBV28 CASSPRGIRADTQYF TGTGCCAGCAGCCCCAGGGGGATAAGGGCAGATACGCAGTATTTT
TRBD2 . TRBJ2-7 TRBV28 CASSFPAGTSGRIKNYEQYF TGTGCCAGCAGTTTTCCGGCAGGGACTAGCGGGAGAATTAAGAACTACGAGCAGTACTTC
. . TRBJ2-7 TRBV19 CASSINGASYEQYF TGTGCCAGTAGTATTAATGGGGCAAGCTACGAGCAGTACTTC
. . TRBJ1-2 TRBV12-3/TRBV12-4 CASSSIAGNGYTF TGTGCCAGCAGTAGTATAGCAGGGAACGGCTACACCTTC
TRBD1 . TRBJ2-7 TRBV29-1 CSVGDRAGYEQYF TGCAGCGTTGGGGACAGGGCCGGCTACGAGCAGTACTTC
. . TRBJ2-3 TRBV7-2 CASNNRISSTDTQYF TGTGCCAGCAATAACAGGATTTCTAGCACAGATACGCAGTATTTT
TRBD2 . TRBJ2-7 TRBV2 CASSEGPSGSYEQYF TGTGCCAGCAGTGAAGGGCCTAGCGGGTCCTACGAGCAGTACTTC
TRBD1 . TRBJ2-2 TRBV5-4 CARGQGLTGELFF TGTGCCCGCGGACAGGGCCTTACCGGGGAGCTGTTTTTT